This TCR beta chain was captured by sequencing in a study of Graves' ophthalmopathy and Graves' hyperthyroidism. Worth noting for this clonotype: A read error is possible here, since a much larger clone lies one base away.

RNA transcripts were the template, and TCR beta CDR3 regions were amplified from them. HTBI-primed RT-PCR formed the first round, and a multiplex PCR formed the second. Via MiXCR, TCRdb re-called the multiplex PCR reads, giving one row per CDR3 protein. The sample includes over 500,000 distinct CDR3 sequences, 22% of them seen just once. V dropped 11 bases and J dropped 6 bases, with 20 bases sitting between them. CDR3 length: 14 amino acids. From germline, CDR1 is MNHEY and CDR2 SVGEGT. This TCR derives from a woman under 30 with stable Graves' hyperthyroidism. Some clones in this sample may be carry-over from other donors' samples. Sample: peripheral blood. The chain has TRBV6-2 or TRBV6-3 and TRBJ1-5; D not certain. The CDR3 bases are TGTGCCGCCCGTCTCGAACTTCGGGGTCAGCCCCAGCATTTT. Amino acid sequence: CAARLELRGQPQHF.